Listed here are 32 T cell receptor beta chains from one sample, sequenced in a study of cytomegalovirus exposure and HLA in healthy donors. PCR primers comprised 60 Vbeta and 13 Jbeta primers. The protocol was immunoSEQ multiplex PCR, while the TCRdb copy is restricted to in-frame clones and leaves out a portion. The profile shows 200,000 to 250,000 clones, 60% to 80% of them singletons. Specimen: PBMCs. These receptor sequences come from a man aged 18 to 29 in good health and CMV-seronegative.

The chain links TRBV4-2 to TRBJ2-7; TRBD1 is a possible D gene (6 bases). Germline CDR1 LGHNA, CDR2 YNFKEQ. The CDR3 has 15 residues. Trimming removed 0 bases from V and 2 bases from J, with 11 bases in between. The CDR3 reads CASSQDLDSPYEQYF. CDR3 DNA sequence: TGTGCCAGCAGCCAAGATCTGGACAGTCCCTACGAGCAGTACTTC.

This rearrangement joins TRBV30 to TRBJ1-4; weak D call: TRBD1 (5 bases). The V end lost 7 bases, the J end lost 0 bases, and 21 bases lay between the germline ends. Germline V gene sequence: CDR1 GTSNPN, CDR2 SVGIG (reference sequence). This CDR3 is 17 amino acids long. The CDR3 loop is CASGGYGHYTTNEKLFF. As DNA, the CDR3 is TGTGCCTCTGGGGGGTATGGGCATTACACAACTAATGAAAAACTGTTTTTT.

The chain joins TRBV10-3 to TRBJ1-1; 10 nucleotides match TRBD1. V lost 3 bases to trimming and J lost 6 bases; unmatched junction nucleotides: 10. The CDR3 sequence is 16 residues long. Germline loops: CDR1 ENHRY, CDR2 SYGVKD. CDR3 coding DNA: TGTGCCATCAGTGACCCTGGGCGGGGACAGGGGCCTGAAGCTTTCTTT. This gives the protein CAISDPGRGQGPEAFF.

This chain connects TRBV5-4 to TRBJ1-2; 9 bases are shared with TRBD1. The CDR3 spans 14 residues. From germline, CDR1 is SGHNT and CDR2 YYREEE (reference sequence). After removal of 0 bases from V and 6 bases from J, the junction contained 3 bases not matched to a gene. DNA for the CDR3: TGTGCCAGCAGCTTGGGACAGGGGGACGATGGCTACACCTTC. This gives the protein CASSLGQGDDGYTF.

The rearrangement joins TRBV7-2 to TRBJ1-1; 10 positions match TRBD1. The germline CDR1 and CDR2 sequences are SGHTA and FQGNSA. CDR3 length equals 15 residues. Trimming took 5 bases from V and 4 from J; bases not matched to a gene: 7. In DNA form, the CDR3 reads TGTGCCAGCAGCACCAGACAGGGGGCGAGCACTGAAGCTTTCTTT. As protein: CASSTRQGASTEAFF.

In this sample, this clone turned up a few times. The chain carries TRBV29-1 and TRBJ1-1; 7 bases are shared with TRBD1. Trimming removed 7 bases from V and 5 bases from J; junction bases left unmatched: 4. The CDR3 has 11 amino acids. The germline V gene has CDR1 SQVTM and CDR2 ANQGSEA. CDR3 sequence: CSGQGGTEAFF. CDR3 sequence (DNA): TGCAGCGGACAGGGCGGGACTGAAGCTTTCTTT. The full variable domain, its missing parts supplied by reference TRBV29-1 and TRBJ1-1, is SAVISQKPSRDICQRGTSLTIQCQVDSQVTMMFWYRQQPGQSLTLIATANQGSEATYESGFVIDKFPISRPNLTFSTLTVSNMSPEDSSIYLCSGQGGTEAFFGQGTRLTVV.

On this clone: Other DNA sequences in the same sample also yield this CDR3. The genes are TRBV28 and TRBJ2-5; weak D call: TRBD2 (5 bases). V lost 2 bases and J lost 4, with 11 bases in between. Germline values: CDR1 MDHEN, CDR2 SYDVKM. The CDR3 sequence is 14 residues long. Here the CDR3 DNA reads TGTGCCAGCAGTTTAGAGGGAGTCGGAGAGACCCAGTACTTC. Its translation: CASSLEGVGETQYF.

This chain connects TRBV7-6 to TRBJ2-7; TRBD2 matches at 10 bases. The junction had 8 bases not matched to a gene; V was cut back by 4 bases and J by 2 bases. This CDR3 is built from 16 residues. The germline V gene encodes CDR1 SGHVS and CDR2 FNYEAQ. CDR3 DNA sequence: TGTGCCAGCAGCTCCGGGACTAGCGAACCGACCTACGAGCAGTACTTC. It translates to CASSSGTSEPTYEQYF.

V and J are TRBV30 and TRBJ1-4; a possible D gene is TRBD1 (5 bases). The V gene's germline CDR1 is GTSNPN and CDR2 SVGIG (reference sequence). V lost 5 bases and J lost 5, with 18 bases in between. The CDR3 consists of 15 residues. The CDR3 loop reads CAWALPGLGNEKLFF. As DNA, the CDR3 is TGTGCCTGGGCCCTTCCAGGGTTGGGGAATGAAAAACTGTTTTTT.

This sequence joins TRBV6-6 and TRBJ2-7; TRBD2 matches at 10 bases. The J segment lost 2 bases and the V segment lost 6 bases, leaving 10 bases of the junction unmatched. The CDR3 consists of 16 residues. Germline V gives CDR1 MNHNY, CDR2 SVGAGI (reference sequence). The CDR3 spells CASSHTGSGGTYEQYF. In nucleotides, the CDR3 is TGTGCCAGCAGCCATACGGGTAGCGGGGGGACCTACGAGCAGTACTTC.

This clone was counted once. The V call is TRBV28, the J call TRBJ1-2; D is possibly TRBD1 (5 bases). The CDR3 loop spans 16 amino acids. Germline V gives CDR1 MDHEN, CDR2 SYDVKM. The V gene lost 2 bases and the J gene lost 0 bases, with 13 bases spanning the gap. The CDR3 here is CASSLGGASSNYGYTF. CDR3 nucleotide sequence: TGTGCCAGCAGTTTAGGCGGGGCATCGTCTAACTATGGCTACACCTTC.

V is TRBV6-1 and J is TRBJ1-3; D not certain. The CDR3 has 14 amino acids. V was shortened by 1 base and J by 2 bases, with 6 bases between the two germline ends. Germline V gives CDR1 MNHNS, CDR2 SASEGT. The CDR3 reads CASSEGSTGNTIYF. The CDR3 DNA reads as TGTGCCAGCAGTGAAGGTAGTACTGGAAACACCATATATTTT.

A remark on this clone: The junction departs from germline at one end; a sequencing error may be responsible. The V call is TRBV7-7, the J call TRBJ2-5; 10 bases are shared with TRBD1. In germline, CDR1 is SSHAT, CDR2 FNYEAQ (reference sequence). This CDR3 is 16 amino acids long. Here the CDR3 DNA reads TGTGCTAGCAGCCTAGGGGGGGACAGGGGTCAAGAGACCCAGTACTTC. Its protein is CASSLGGDRGQETQYF.

The chain carries TRBV5-6 and TRBJ2-7; D is unresolved. Trimming removed 4 bases from V and 2 bases from J, with 10 bases in between. Germline V CDR1 and CDR2: SGHDT, YYEEEE. The CDR3 has 13 amino acids. In DNA form, the CDR3 reads TGTGCCAGCAGCGGGCCCGCACCCTACGAGCAGTACTTC. This gives the protein CASSGPAPYEQYF.

The gene calls are TRBV27 and TRBJ2-7; TRBD1 matches 8 bases. Germline CDR1 reads MNHEY; CDR2 reads SMNVEV (reference sequence). Germline trimming cut 6 bases from V and 5 bases from J; bases unmatched to any gene: 3. The CDR3 consists of 12 residues. The CDR3 coding sequence is TGTGCCAGCAGAACAGGGGGTAACGAGCAGTACTTC. It translates to CASRTGGNEQYF.

The rearrangement links TRBV19 to TRBJ1-2; weak D call: TRBD1 (5 bases). Germline V gene lookup returns CDR1 LNHDA and CDR2 SQIVND (reference sequence). V was cut by 5 bases and J by 14 bases, with 18 bases left in between. This CDR3 contains 12 residues. CDR3 amino acids: CASSVLQAAITF. CDR3 coding DNA: TGTGCCAGTAGTGTCCTACAGGCCGCGATAACCTTC.

This chain links TRBV27 with TRBJ1-1, with D possibly matching TRBD1 (5 bases). This CDR3 spans 14 amino acids. Trimming removed 0 bases from V and 2 bases from J, with 7 bases in between. Germline V gives CDR1 MNHEY, CDR2 SMNVEV (reference sequence). The DNA for the CDR3 is TGTGCCAGCAGTTTATCGGGGGGAAACACTGAAGCTTTCTTT. It encodes CASSLSGGNTEAFF.

The genes are TRBV7-3 and TRBJ2-2, with D tentatively TRBD1 (6 bases). The CDR3 contains 16 residues. Per germline, CDR1 SGHTA and CDR2 FQGTGA. The V end was cut by 6 bases, the J end by 7 bases, with 21 bases between. The CDR3 nucleotides read TGTGCCAGCAGTACAACTCACACACAGGGCAGCGGGGAGCTGTTTTTT. It codes for CASSTTHTQGSGELFF. Full variable domain (missing parts from reference TRBV7-3 and TRBJ2-2): GAGVSQTPSNKVTEKGKYVELRCDPISGHTALYWYRQSLGQGPEFLIYFQGTGAADDSGLPNDRFFAVRPEGSVSTLKIQRTERGDSAVYLCASSTTHTQGSGELFFGEGSRLTVL.

The gene calls are TRBV6-1 and TRBJ1-2; the D gene is possibly TRBD1 (6 bases). The germline CDR1 and CDR2 sequences are MNHNS and SASEGT. CDR3 length equals 15 residues. V dropped 0 bases and J dropped 4 bases, with 12 bases sitting between them. The CDR3 nucleotides read TGTGCCAGCAGTGAAGCGGTGGGACAAGCCTATGGCTACACCTTC. Translated, it gives CASSEAVGQAYGYTF.

This clone was observed a handful of times. The gene calls are TRBV9 and TRBJ1-3; 8 positions agree with TRBD1. This CDR3 is 18 amino acids long. CDR1 is SGDLS and CDR2 is YYNGEE in the germline V gene. The V and J ends lost 0 bases and 0 bases, in that order; junction bases with no gene match: 8. The CDR3 sequence: CASSVATTGANSGNTIYF. The CDR3 nucleotides read TGTGCCAGCAGCGTAGCTACGACAGGGGCAAACTCTGGAAACACCATATATTTT.

The chain has TRBV10-3 and TRBJ1-2, with a possible D match to TRBD1 (5 bases). V was shortened by 0 bases and J by 1 base, with 12 bases between the two germline ends. The CDR3 totals 16 residues. Germline values: CDR1 ENHRY, CDR2 SYGVKD. CDR3 in DNA: TGTGCCATCAGTGAGTCGTTGGCAGGGCTTAACTATGGCTACACCTTC. This translates into CAISESLAGLNYGYTF.

Concerning this clone: Within the sample, other DNA sequences also encode this same CDR3. The chain has TRBV27 and TRBJ2-7; TRBD1 is a possible D gene (6 bases). The germline V gene has CDR1 MNHEY and CDR2 SMNVEV (reference sequence). The CDR3 runs to 13 residues. V was trimmed by 2 bases and J by 1 base, leaving 6 bases between them. In DNA form, the CDR3 reads TGTGCCAGCAGTTTAGGACAGTCCTACGAGCAGTACTTC. It yields the protein CASSLGQSYEQYF.

The V and J genes are TRBV11-3 and TRBJ2-7; 10 bases are shared with TRBD2. The J call may be mistaken, given a closer DNA end match to TRBJ2-1. This CDR3 has 16 residues. In germline, CDR1 is SGHNT, CDR2 YENEEA. The CDR3 DNA sequence: TGTGCCAGCAGCATCGTTCTAGCGGGGGCCTACAATGAGCAGTTCTTC. Translated, it gives CASSIVLAGAYNEQFF.

The chain combines TRBV6-5 with TRBJ2-1, with 9 bases fitting TRBD2. This CDR3 has 15 residues. V shed 0 bases, J shed 9 bases, and the junction held 6 bases outside the gene matches. Germline V gene sequence: CDR1 MNHEY, CDR2 SVGAGI. The CDR3 region is CASSYSIAGGTEQFF. The CDR3 nucleotides read TGTGCCAGCAGTTACTCGATCGCGGGGGGGACTGAGCAGTTCTTC.

The CDR3 DNA follows: TGTGCCAGCAGTCCCGGCCGGGGAATCCCTACAGATACGCAGTATTTT. Translation gives CASSPGRGIPTDTQYF. V is TRBV25-1 and J is TRBJ2-3; tentatively, D is TRBD2 (5 bases). V was clipped by 5 bases and J by 3 bases, with 18 bases between them. CDR1 MGHDK and CDR2 SYGVNS come from the germline V gene. CDR3 length: 16 residues.

The V gene is TRBV27, the J gene TRBJ2-5; D ambiguous. Between the trimmed V and J ends, which lost 5 bases and 2 bases, there was a span of 15 bases. This CDR3 region has 15 residues. Germline V gene data show CDR1 as MNHEY and CDR2 as SMNVEV (reference sequence). CDR3 sequence: CASSDHVGAQETQYF. In nucleotides, the CDR3 is TGTGCCAGCAGTGACCACGTTGGAGCACAAGAGACCCAGTACTTC.

In this sample, this clone turned up a few times. The chain is built from TRBV6-5 and TRBJ2-3; TRBD2 is a possible D gene (6 bases). V lost 5 bases to trimming and J lost 11 bases, with 14 bases between them. There are 12 residues in the CDR3. CDR1 MNHEY and CDR2 SVGAGI come from the germline V gene. The CDR3: CASSQDYSKQYF. In nucleotides, the CDR3 is TGTGCCAGCAGTCAGGACTATAGTAAGCAGTATTTT.

This clone occurred a few times. The V gene is TRBV10-2, the J gene TRBJ2-1; 8 nucleotides agree with TRBD1. With V trimmed by 9 bases and J by 8 bases, 15 bases remained unmatched. The CDR3 totals 15 residues. The germline V gene encodes CDR1 WSHSY and CDR2 SAAADI. For the CDR3, the DNA is TGCGCCAGTTTCTCGGTTTCAGGGGGCTGGTATGAGCAGTTCTTC. Its protein is CASFSVSGGWYEQFF.

This chain links TRBV11-2 with TRBJ2-7; D is possibly TRBD1 (5 bases). This CDR3 contains 13 residues. V was shortened by 0 bases and J by 3 bases, with 6 bases between the two germline ends. Per the germline V gene, CDR1 is SGHAT and CDR2 is FQNNGV. CDR3 sequence: CASSLEGVYEQYF. In DNA form, the CDR3 reads TGTGCCAGCAGCTTAGAAGGGGTCTACGAGCAGTACTTC.

The chain links TRBV28 to TRBJ1-2; D unresolved. Trimming removed 3 bases from V and 6 bases from J, with 11 bases in between. Per germline, CDR1 MDHEN and CDR2 SYDVKM. CDR3 length equals 13 residues. The CDR3 reads CASSLTWEHGYTF. In nucleotides, the CDR3 is TGTGCCAGCAGTTTGACCTGGGAGCATGGCTACACCTTC.

The chain combines TRBV6-5 with TRBJ2-7; 7 bases match TRBD1. The CDR3 runs to 16 residues. The junction had 15 bases not matched to a gene; V was cut back by 4 bases and J by 6 bases. Per the germline V gene, CDR1 is MNHEY and CDR2 is SVGAGI. The CDR3 bases are TGTGCCAGCAGTTCCACTCCGGGACAGAGGCTCTCCGAGCAGTACTTC. As protein: CASSSTPGQRLSEQYF.

The V call is TRBV5-1, the J call TRBJ2-7, with 8 bases lining up with TRBD1. V gave up 4 bases and J gave up 2 bases; unmatched junction bases: 5. Germline V gene sequence: CDR1 SGHRS, CDR2 YFSETQ. CDR3 size: 14 residues. The CDR3 DNA is TGCGCCAGCAGCCGGACAGGGTTGCCCTACGAGCAGTACTTC. It yields the protein CASSRTGLPYEQYF.